This T cell receptor (beta chain) was observed in a study of glioma-infiltrating T cells after dendritic cell vaccination (dated by TCRdb to 2016 to 2017). Concerning the study at large: The cohort included around 15 glioblastoma patients drawn from Phase I and II dendritic cell vaccination trials, of whom 9 were newly diagnosed and 6 had recurrent disease. In glioblastoma patients vaccinated with dendritic cells, deep sequencing of TCR beta CDR3 regions served to measure tumor-infiltrating lymphocyte content and to compare repertoires between tumor and blood. Each patient was given three intradermal dendritic cell vaccine injections, spaced two weeks apart, in the arm below the axilla. Patients received autologous tumor lysate-pulsed dendritic cell vaccination between about 2002 and 2012. TCR sequencing metrics, including TIL content and tumor-blood repertoire overlap, were correlated with survival after dendritic cell vaccination. The vaccine was prepared from monocyte-derived dendritic cells that were cultured for roughly seven days with IL-4 and GM-CSF and then pulsed overnight with autologous tumor lysate. What the work shows at the level of the full study, not this receptor alone: The cohort was small and heterogeneous, only a few patients had full blood and tumor sets, and even fewer had initial-recurrent tumor pairs. The TCR overlap response model with three groups was called speculative and said to need prospective validation. After dendritic cell vaccination, a higher estimated pretreatment TIL content predicted longer time to progression and longer overall survival. TCR clonality showed no direct relationship with survival, which suggests that a diverse polyclonal response may be important.

Selection of patients required sufficient residual fresh-frozen tumor tissue and over two years of available survival data. None of the glioblastoma patients carried an isocitrate dehydrogenase mutation, although molecular status otherwise varied. PBMC were collected before vaccination, two weeks after the third vaccination, and at tumor progression if progression occurred. Genomic DNA was extracted with the Qiagen DNeasy Blood extraction Kit. TCRB CDR3 regions were amplified from approximately 2 ug genomic DNA, or all available DNA if less, using the immunoSEQ assay. For multiplex PCR, 60 forward primers for TCR V beta segments and 13 reverse primers for J beta segments were used. Synthetic control templates were spiked into each sample at limiting dilution to estimate reads per starting template. Reads of 87 bp were generated by sequencing on the Illumina HiSeq System. From the authors' description of their analysis: PCR and sequencing errors were removed by merging closely related sequences with a nearest neighbor algorithm. TCR overlap was measured as the percentage of unique tumor TCR beta sequences also present in the same patient's peripheral blood. TCRdb took this table from immuneACCESS and kept in-frame rearrangements with V and J called. Such tables lack part of the clones; where checked against another copy, unresolved V genes explain under half of the gap, and the rest is unexplained. V and J calls plus clone size are reproduced from that table; the DNA served to infer D and trimming. Present in this sample are 93,000 or so clones, roughly 80% of which were seen just once. The biggest ten clones account for roughly 12% of the sample.

Spanning cysteine to phenylalanine, the CDR3 consists of 14 amino acids. CDR3 DNA is the only sequence kept; it has 42 bases, read in frame from the first base. CDR1 and CDR2 (SEHNR, FQNEAQ) derive from the germline V gene (reference sequence). This clone came up once. The antigen it recognizes is unknown. Within one base of it there is no much larger clone, and no base qualities were kept. The chain is made from TRBV7-9 and TRBJ2-5; 7 nucleotides in the junction match TRBD2. The DNA end is a closer match to TRBJ2-7, so the J assignment may be wrong. Sequencing was performed on blood, taken before dendritic cell vaccination. The TCR comes from a human donor with glioblastoma. The CDR3 is CASSFRGTTYEQYF. The nucleotide sequence reads as follows: TGTGCCAGCAGCTTTCGCGGGACTACCTACGAGCAGTACTTC.